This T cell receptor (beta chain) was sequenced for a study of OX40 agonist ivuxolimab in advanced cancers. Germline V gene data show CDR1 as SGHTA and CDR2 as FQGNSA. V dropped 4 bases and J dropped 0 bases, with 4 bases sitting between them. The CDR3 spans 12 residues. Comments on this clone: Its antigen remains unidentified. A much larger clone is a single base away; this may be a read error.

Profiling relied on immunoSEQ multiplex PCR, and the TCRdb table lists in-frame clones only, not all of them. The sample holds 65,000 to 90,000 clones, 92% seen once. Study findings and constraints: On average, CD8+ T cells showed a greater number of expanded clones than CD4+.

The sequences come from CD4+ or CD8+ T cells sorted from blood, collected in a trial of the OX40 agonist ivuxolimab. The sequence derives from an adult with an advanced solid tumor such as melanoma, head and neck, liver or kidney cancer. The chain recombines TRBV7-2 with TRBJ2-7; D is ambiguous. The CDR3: CASSSPSYEQYF. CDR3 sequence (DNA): TGTGCCAGCAGCTCCCCCTCCTACGAGCAGTACTTC.